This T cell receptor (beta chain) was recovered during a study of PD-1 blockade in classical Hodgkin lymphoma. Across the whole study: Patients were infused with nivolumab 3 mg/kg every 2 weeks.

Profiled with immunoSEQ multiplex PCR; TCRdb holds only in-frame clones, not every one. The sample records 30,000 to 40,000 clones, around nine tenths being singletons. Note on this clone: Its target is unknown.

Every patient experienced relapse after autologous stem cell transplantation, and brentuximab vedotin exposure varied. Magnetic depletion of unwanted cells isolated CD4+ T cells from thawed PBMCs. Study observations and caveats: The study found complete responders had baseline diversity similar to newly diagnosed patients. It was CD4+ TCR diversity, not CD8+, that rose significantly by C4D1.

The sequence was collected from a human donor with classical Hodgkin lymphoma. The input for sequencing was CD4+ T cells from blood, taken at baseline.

In DNA, the CDR3 is TGCGCCAGCAGCTTGGGCGCGGGAGGGCCAGGTGGGGACAATGAGCAGTTCTTC. As protein: CASSLGAGGPGGDNEQFF. The J gene is TRBJ2-1, the V gene TRBV5-1; 9 bases match TRBD2. The CDR3 totals 18 residues. J gave up 5 bases and V 0 bases, and 12 bases lay outside the gene matches. Germline V CDR1 and CDR2: SGHRS, YFSETQ.